The clone carrying this T cell receptor beta chain was detected only once. Its target is not known. This record belongs to a study of cytomegalovirus exposure and HLA in healthy donors. Overall study results and limits: In a later analysis, roughly 17,000 TCR beta sequences were associated with HLA alleles at 0.05 false discovery rate.

Trimming took 1 base from V and 2 from J, leaving 5 bases between them. This CDR3 has 13 residues. Germline assignment: CDR1 SGHAT and CDR2 FQNNGV. It was with 60 Vbeta and 13 Jbeta primers that the PCR ran. The protocol was immunoSEQ multiplex PCR, while the TCRdb copy is restricted to in-frame clones and leaves out a portion. The sample records around 120,000 clones, 81% being singletons. Input material: PBMCs. The rearrangement joins TRBV11-2 to TRBJ2-5; perhaps TRBD1 as D (5 bases). This receptor was identified in a woman aged 30 to 39 in good health and CMV-seronegative. The CDR3 is CASSLGQQETQYF. The DNA for the CDR3 is TGTGCCAGCAGCTTAGGACAGCAAGAGACCCAGTACTTC.